A selection of T cell receptor beta chains follows, all from one sample in a study of blood T cells in healthy people across ages. Using its own MiXCR run on the 5' RACE reads, TCRdb lists one record per CDR3 protein. The sample consists of around 940,000 distinct CDR3 sequences, around 54% of them appearing once. What was sequenced was blood. All receptors derive from a woman aged 60-75 years in good health. Both conserved end residues are part of each CDR3. A D gene is named only where the DNA matches it firmly. Clone size, where shown, is once, few, many, or a class for clones that have expanded.

V	J	D	length	size	CDR3	DNA
TRBV7-2	TRBJ2-7	NA	15	NA	CASSSVGGYMVGQYF	TGTGCCAGCAGCTCGGTAGGGGGATACATGGTGGGGCAGTACTTC
TRBV29-1	TRBJ2-7	NA	12	NA	CSARYGSYEQYF	TGCAGCGCCCGTTACGGCTCCTACGAGCAGTACTTC
TRBV5-1	TRBJ2-1	NA	15	few	CASSTQGPIYNEQFF	TGCGCCAGCAGCACCCAGGGTCCCATCTACAATGAGCAGTTCTTC
TRBV27	TRBJ2-7	TRBD1	16	NA	CASSRTGGPRTYEQYF	TGTGCCAGCAGTCGTACAGGGGGCCCTAGAACCTACGAGCAGTACTTC
TRBV27	TRBJ1-2	NA	14	NA	CASSDAGLLGGYTF	TGTGCCAGCAGTGATGCAGGGCTCTTGGGTGGCTACACCTTC
TRBV6-6	TRBJ2-5	NA	14	NA	CASSYLGVRETQYF	TGTGCCAGCAGTTACTTAGGGGTCAGGGAGACCCAGTACTTC
TRBV20-1	TRBJ2-7	TRBD1	13	NA	CSAETGGSYEQYF	TGCAGTGCTGAGACAGGGGGCTCCTACGAGCAGTACTTC
TRBV28	TRBJ2-1	NA	15	few	CATSPRGGRSNEQFF	TGTGCCACCAGCCCGAGGGGAGGCCGAAGCAATGAGCAGTTCTTC
TRBV7-3	TRBJ2-1	NA	12	NA	CASILVGDEQFF	TGTGCCAGCATCTTAGTAGGCGATGAACAGTTCTTC
TRBV10-3	TRBJ2-7	NA	14	NA	CAISGSESSYEQYF	TGTGCCATCAGCGGAAGCGAGAGCTCCTACGAGCAGTACTTC
TRBV6-2/TRBV6-3	TRBJ1-5	TRBD1	15	few	CASSSQGAGNQPQHF	TGTGCCAGCAGCTCCCAGGGGGCCGGCAATCAGCCCCAGCATTTT
TRBV12-3/TRBV12-4	TRBJ1-1	NA	14	NA	CASSTDSLDTEAFF	TGTGCCAGCAGTACGGACAGCTTGGACACTGAAGCTTTCTTT
TRBV29-1	TRBJ2-1	TRBD1	15	NA	CSATTGDRSYNEQFF	TGCAGCGCTACCACAGGGGACCGCTCCTACAATGAGCAGTTCTTC
TRBV4-2	TRBJ2-4	NA	15	many	CASSQLALAKNIQYF	TGTGCCAGCAGCCAACTAGCTTTGGCCAAAAACATTCAGTACTTC
TRBV7-2	TRBJ2-7	NA	15	few	CASSLGGLYSYEQYF	TGTGCCAGCAGCTTAGGTGGATTATACTCCTACGAGCAGTACTTC
TRBV3-1	TRBJ2-1	NA	15	NA	CASSQGPPTYNEQFF	TGTGCCAGCAGCCAAGGACCCCCGACCTACAATGAGCAGTTCTTC
TRBV27	TRBJ2-5	TRBD2	14	NA	CASSLGREGETQYF	TGTGCCAGCAGTTTGGGCAGGGAGGGAGAGACCCAGTACTTC
TRBV10-3	TRBJ2-1	TRBD2	16	few	CAISSSTSGIGNEQFF	TGTGCCATCAGTTCCTCAACTAGCGGGATTGGGAATGAGCAGTTCTTC
TRBV20-1	TRBJ2-1	NA	15	NA	CSAREGLGRGDEQFF	TGCAGTGCTAGAGAGGGGTTGGGTAGAGGGGATGAGCAGTTCTTC
TRBV7-3	TRBJ2-5	TRBD2	15	NA	CASSEGLARINEQYF	TGTGCCAGCAGCGAGGGACTAGCGCGTATCAATGAGCAGTACTTC
TRBV29-1	TRBJ2-3	NA	18	few	CSINRGWSSGRNTDTQYF	TGCAGCATAAACAGGGGGTGGTCAAGCGGGAGAAACACAGATACGCAGTATTTT
TRBV21-1	TRBJ1-4	NA	13	NA	CTSSIRFCEKLFF	TGTACCAGCAGCATTCGGTTCTGCGAAAAACTGTTTTTT
TRBV18	TRBJ2-3	NA	15	NA	CASSPRGFSTDTQYF	TGTGCCAGCTCACCACGAGGATTTAGCACAGATACGCAGTATTTT
TRBV10-3	TRBJ2-5	NA	15	NA	CAISETSLGGETQYF	TGTGCCATCAGTGAGACTAGTTTGGGGGGAGAGACCCAGTACTTC
TRBV20-1	TRBJ2-4	NA	15	few	CSASDRILAKNIQYF	TGCAGTGCCAGTGACAGAATCTTAGCCAAAAACATTCAGTACTTC
TRBV15	TRBJ2-4	NA	17	NA	CATSRDGEGVAKNIQYF	TGTGCCACCAGCAGAGATGGGGAAGGGGTAGCCAAAAACATTCAGTACTTC
TRBV7-9	TRBJ1-1	NA	14	NA	CASSGWTMNTEAFF	TGTGCCAGCAGTGGATGGACTATGAACACTGAAGCTTTCTTT
TRBV20-1	TRBJ2-7	TRBD2	15	NA	CSARDGREGTGEQYF	TGCAGTGCTAGAGATGGACGGGAGGGCACGGGGGAGCAGTACTTC
TRBV4-2	TRBJ2-7	NA	14	few	CASSQSGEVSEQYF	TGTGCCAGCAGCCAATCGGGAGAGGTCAGCGAGCAGTACTTC
TRBV7-3	TRBJ2-1	TRBD2	14	NA	CASSAHGGMETQFF	TGTGCCAGCAGCGCACACGGGGGGATGGAGACCCAGTTCTTC
TRBV20-1	TRBJ2-7	NA	14	few	CSAEVRGKGYEQYF	TGCAGTGCGGAGGTCCGGGGGAAAGGGTACGAGCAGTACTTC
TRBV29-1	TRBJ1-1	NA	15	once	CSVAAAQGMNTEAFF	TGCAGCGTTGCAGCCGCACAGGGCATGAACACTGAAGCTTTCTTT
TRBV7-3	TRBJ2-3	NA	16	NA	CASSPESGGSTDTQYF	TGTGCCAGCAGCCCTGAATCGGGCGGCAGCACAGATACGCAGTATTTT
TRBV3-1	TRBJ1-2	NA	13	NA	CASSPTWGNGYTF	TGTGCCAGCAGCCCAACTTGGGGAAATGGCTACACCTTC
TRBV2	TRBJ1-5	TRBD1	15	NA	CASESGQGPVQPQHF	TGTGCCAGCGAGTCGGGACAGGGTCCTGTTCAGCCCCAGCATTTT
TRBV4-1	TRBJ2-7	NA	14	few	CASSQRGGTYEQYF	TGCGCCAGCAGCCAACGAGGCGGCACCTACGAGCAGTACTTC
TRBV7-2	TRBJ2-5	TRBD1	15	few	CASRKDRAGQETQYF	TGTGCCAGCAGAAAGGACAGGGCCGGACAAGAGACCCAGTACTTC